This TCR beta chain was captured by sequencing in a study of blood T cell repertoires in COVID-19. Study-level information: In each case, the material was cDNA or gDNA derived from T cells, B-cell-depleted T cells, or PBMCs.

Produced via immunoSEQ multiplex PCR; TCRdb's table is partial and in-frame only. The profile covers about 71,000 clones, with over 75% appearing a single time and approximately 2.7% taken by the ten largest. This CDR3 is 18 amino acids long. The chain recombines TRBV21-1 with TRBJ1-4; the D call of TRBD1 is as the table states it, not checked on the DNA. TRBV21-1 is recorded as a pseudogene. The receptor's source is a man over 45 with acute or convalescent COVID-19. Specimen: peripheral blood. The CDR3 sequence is CASSKYGTPGQVDEKLFF. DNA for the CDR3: TGTGCCAGCAGCAAATATGGGACACCGGGACAGGTGGATGAAAAACTGTTTTTT.